This is a list of T cell receptor beta chains from one sample in a study of CD8 T cells in Susac syndrome. Using its own MiXCR run on the immunoSEQ multiplex PCR reads, TCRdb lists one record per CDR3 protein. Seen here are some 110,000 distinct CDR3 sequences, roughly 94% observed once, and the top ten hold 0.41%. Sequenced material: CD8+ T cells from PBMCs. These TCRs come from a human donor with Susac syndrome. Both conserved end residues are part of each CDR3. D genes are given only for firm matches. Clone size is stated in some rows and not others, as once, few, many or a class when expanded.

D,V,J,size,CDR3,DNA
TRBD2,TRBV20-1,TRBJ2-3,.,CSAAGTSGGPSTDTQYF,TGCAGTGCTGCCGGGACTAGCGGGGGGCCTAGCACAGATACGCAGTATTTT
TRBD2,TRBV2,TRBJ2-7,.,CASSVASGGYEQYF,TGTGCCAGCAGTGTGGCTAGCGGGGGCTACGAGCAGTACTTC
.,TRBV29-1,TRBJ2-7,.,CSVEGGLAGISYEQYF,TGCAGCGTTGAAGGGGGGCTCGCAGGTATCTCCTACGAGCAGTACTTC
.,TRBV28,TRBJ2-5,.,CASSSSQTHQETQYF,TGTGCCAGCAGCTCTTCGCAAACCCATCAAGAGACCCAGTACTTC
.,TRBV15,TRBJ1-4,.,CATTGTNNEKLFF,TGTGCCACCACCGGGACCAATAATGAAAAACTGTTTTTT
TRBD2,TRBV20-1,TRBJ2-3,.,CSANLGLAGEDTQYF,TGCAGTGCTAACCTGGGACTAGCGGGGGAGGATACGCAGTATTTT
.,TRBV23-1,TRBJ1-2,.,CASSQSSGEPKAYGYTF,TGCGCCAGCAGTCAATCGAGCGGAGAACCCAAGGCCTATGGCTACACCTTC
TRBD1,TRBV15,TRBJ2-3,.,CATSLGTGETDTQYF,TGTGCCACCAGCCTCGGGACAGGGGAAACAGATACGCAGTATTTT
.,TRBV20-1,TRBJ1-1,.,CSASRSQGGEAFF,TGCAGTGCTAGTAGGAGCCAGGGAGGTGAAGCTTTCTTT
.,TRBV5-1,TRBJ2-5,.,CASSLPGPQETQYF,TGCGCCAGCAGCTTGCCAGGCCCCCAAGAGACCCAGTACTTC
.,TRBV5-4,TRBJ1-1,.,CASSITTGNTEAFF,TGTGCCAGCAGCATCACGACAGGGAACACTGAAGCTTTCTTT
.,TRBV20-1,TRBJ2-1,once,CSASNGNSYNEQFF,TGCAGTGCTAGTAACGGGAACTCCTACAATGAGCAGTTCTTC
.,TRBV29-1,TRBJ1-1,.,CSAHLRVRGKTEAFF,TGCAGCGCCCACCTTCGGGTCAGGGGCAAGACTGAAGCTTTCTTT
TRBD1,TRBV12-3/TRBV12-4,TRBJ2-2,.,CASSGQGDTGELFF,TGTGCCAGCAGTGGACAGGGCGACACCGGGGAGCTGTTTTTT
.,TRBV9,TRBJ2-2,.,CASSAYRATGELFF,TGTGCCAGCAGCGCCTACAGAGCCACCGGGGAGCTGTTTTTT
.,TRBV7-8,TRBJ1-2,.,CASSSLAGSGYTF,TGTGCCAGCAGCTCCCTGGCGGGCTCGGGCTACACCTTC
.,TRBV13,TRBJ2-2,medium-sized,CASSQGRVNPGELFF,TGTGCCAGCAGCCAAGGTCGGGTAAACCCCGGGGAGCTGTTTTTT
.,TRBV7-8,TRBJ1-1,once,CASTQTGSDTEAFF,TGTGCCAGCACCCAGACGGGATCGGACACTGAAGCTTTCTTT
TRBD1,TRBV15,TRBJ2-3,.,CATSTDRGRTDTQYF,TGTGCCACCAGCACTGACAGGGGTAGGACAGATACGCAGTATTTT
TRBD1,TRBV20-1,TRBJ1-2,.,CSALTGSYYGYTF,TGCAGTGCTTTGACAGGGAGCTACTATGGCTACACCTTC
.,TRBV9,TRBJ2-7,.,CASSVEGLSYEQYF,TGTGCCAGCAGCGTAGAGGGCCTCTCCTACGAGCAGTACTTC
TRBD2,TRBV7-9,TRBJ2-7,.,CASSYWGTRRGSSYEQYF,TGTGCCAGCAGCTACTGGGGGACTAGGAGGGGTTCCTCCTACGAGCAGTACTTC
.,TRBV2,TRBJ2-7,.,CASSVELGGREQYF,TGTGCCAGCAGTGTGGAACTAGGCGGCCGCGAGCAGTACTTC
TRBD1,TRBV9,TRBJ2-7,.,CASSPMDRVYEQYF,TGTGCCAGCAGCCCGATGGACAGGGTCTACGAGCAGTACTTC
TRBD1,TRBV27,TRBJ2-1,.,CASSTDRADEQFF,TGTGCCAGCAGTACTGACAGGGCCGATGAGCAGTTCTTC
.,TRBV7-9,TRBJ2-3,.,CASSSPRQEGDTQYF,TGTGCCAGCAGCTCCCCTCGACAGGAGGGAGATACGCAGTATTTT
.,TRBV3-1,TRBJ1-1,once,CASSPDAPNTEAFF,TGTGCCAGCAGCCCCGACGCCCCGAACACTGAAGCTTTCTTT
TRBD2,TRBV9,TRBJ2-3,.,CASNAGVGDTQYF,TGTGCCAGCAATGCGGGGGTCGGGGATACGCAGTATTTT
TRBD2,TRBV3-1,TRBJ2-5,.,CASSPWTSGGAGETQYF,TGTGCCAGCAGCCCCTGGACTAGCGGGGGGGCCGGAGAGACCCAGTACTTC
TRBD2,TRBV20-1,TRBJ2-3,.,CSARDVGGLAGALTDTQYF,TGCAGTGCTAGAGATGTGGGGGGACTAGCGGGGGCCCTCACAGATACGCAGTATTTT
.,TRBV27,TRBJ1-5,.,CASSLMGDNQPQHF,TGTGCCAGCAGCTTAATGGGCGACAATCAGCCCCAGCATTTT
.,TRBV12-3/TRBV12-4,TRBJ2-1,.,CASSLTSWGVHNEQFF,TGTGCCAGCAGCCTTACTTCTTGGGGTGTGCACAATGAGCAGTTCTTC
TRBD2,TRBV7-9,TRBJ2-1,.,CASSLMGLGRYNEQFF,TGTGCCAGCAGCTTAATGGGACTAGGAAGATACAATGAGCAGTTCTTC
.,TRBV20-1,TRBJ2-2,.,CSAREGGELFF,TGCAGTGCTAGGGAAGGCGGGGAGCTGTTTTTT
.,TRBV5-6,TRBJ2-5,.,CASSFGPGVQETQYF,TGTGCCAGCAGCTTTGGGCCAGGGGTACAAGAGACCCAGTACTTC
.,TRBV19,TRBJ2-5,.,CASSMLQQETQYF,TGTGCCAGTAGTATGTTACAGCAAGAGACCCAGTACTTC
.,TRBV12-3/TRBV12-4,TRBJ2-6,.,CAGTSGANVLTF,TGTGCCGGGACCTCTGGGGCCAACGTCCTGACTTTC
.,TRBV6-2/TRBV6-3,TRBJ1-5,few,CASSLQGGQPQHF,TGTGCCAGCAGCCTCCAGGGAGGTCAGCCCCAGCATTTT
.,TRBV6-6,TRBJ2-1,.,CASGRGHGSVNEQFF,TGTGCCAGCGGTCGGGGACACGGATCCGTCAATGAGCAGTTCTTC
TRBD1,TRBV2,TRBJ2-5,few,CASSPTGAETQYF,TGTGCCAGCAGTCCCACAGGGGCGGAGACCCAGTACTTC
.,TRBV21-1,TRBJ2-5,.,CASSKDETQYF,TGTGCCAGCAGCAAAGATGAGACCCAGTACTTC